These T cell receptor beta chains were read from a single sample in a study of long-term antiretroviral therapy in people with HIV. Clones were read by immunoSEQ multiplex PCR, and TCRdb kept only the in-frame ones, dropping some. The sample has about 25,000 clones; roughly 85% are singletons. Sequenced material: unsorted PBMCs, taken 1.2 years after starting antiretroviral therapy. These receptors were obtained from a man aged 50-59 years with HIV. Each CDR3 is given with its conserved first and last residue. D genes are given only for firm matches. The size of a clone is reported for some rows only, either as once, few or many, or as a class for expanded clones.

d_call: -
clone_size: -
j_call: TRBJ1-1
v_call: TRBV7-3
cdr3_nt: TGTGCCAGCAGCTTCCGGAGGGACACTGAAGCTTTCTTT
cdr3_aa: CASSFRRDTEAFF

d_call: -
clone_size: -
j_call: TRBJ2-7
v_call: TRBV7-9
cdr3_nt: TGTGCCAGCAGCTCTAAGACAAATACCTACGAGCAGTACTTC
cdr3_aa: CASSSKTNTYEQYF

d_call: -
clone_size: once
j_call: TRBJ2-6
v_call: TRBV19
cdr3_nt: TGTGCCAGTAGTATCCCAAACTCTGGGGCCAACGTCCTGACTTTC
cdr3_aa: CASSIPNSGANVLTF

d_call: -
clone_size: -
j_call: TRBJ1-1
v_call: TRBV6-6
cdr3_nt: TGTGCCAGCAGTTACCCTAACACTGAAGCTTTCTTT
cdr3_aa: CASSYPNTEAFF

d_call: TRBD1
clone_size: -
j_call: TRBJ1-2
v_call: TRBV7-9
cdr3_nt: TGTGCCAGCAGCGAACCGGGACAGGGGATTTGGGCTGGCTACACCTTC
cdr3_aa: CASSEPGQGIWAGYTF

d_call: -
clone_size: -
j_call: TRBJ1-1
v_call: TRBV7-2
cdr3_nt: TGTGCCAGCAGCTTAAGGGCTGTCACAGCAGACACTGAAGCTTTCTTT
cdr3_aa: CASSLRAVTADTEAFF

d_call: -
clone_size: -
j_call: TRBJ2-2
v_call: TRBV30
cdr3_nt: TGTGCCTGGAGCCGGGTGGGGGGGCGAACCGGGGAGCTGTTTTTT
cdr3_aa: CAWSRVGGRTGELFF

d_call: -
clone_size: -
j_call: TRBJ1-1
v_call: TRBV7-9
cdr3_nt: TGTGCCAGCAGCTTATTCCAGGGCGACACTGAAGCTTTCTTT
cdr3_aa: CASSLFQGDTEAFF

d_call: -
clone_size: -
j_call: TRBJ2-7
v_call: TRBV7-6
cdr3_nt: TGTGCCAGCAGCCAACAGGAAGGAGAGTCCTACAAGCAGTACTTC
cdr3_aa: CASSQQEGESYKQYF

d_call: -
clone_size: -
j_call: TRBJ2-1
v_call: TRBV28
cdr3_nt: TGTGCCAGCAGTTTAGGGGGTGACAGCAATGAGCAGTTCTTC
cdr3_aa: CASSLGGDSNEQFF

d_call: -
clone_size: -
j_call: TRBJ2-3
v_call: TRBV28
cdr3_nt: TGTGCCAGCAGTTTATTGGTGAAGACGGATACGCAGTATTTT
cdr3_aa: CASSLLVKTDTQYF

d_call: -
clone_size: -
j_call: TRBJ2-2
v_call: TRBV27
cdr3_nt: TGTGCCAGCAAACCCCAGGACAGGAGGGCCGGGGAGCTGTTTTTT
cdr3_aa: CASKPQDRRAGELFF

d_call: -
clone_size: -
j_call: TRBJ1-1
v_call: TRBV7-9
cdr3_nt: TGTGCCAGCGGCAATAGCAGGCAGAACACTGAAGCTTTCTTT
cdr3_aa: CASGNSRQNTEAFF

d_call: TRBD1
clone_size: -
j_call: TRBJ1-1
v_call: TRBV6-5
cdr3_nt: TGTGCCAGCAGTTACTCCGGGACAGGGGGTTTTATAGCTTTCTTT
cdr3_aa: CASSYSGTGGFIAFF

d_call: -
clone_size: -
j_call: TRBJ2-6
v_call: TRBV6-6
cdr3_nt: TGTGCCAGCAGGACGACCTCCTCTGGGGCCAACGTCCTGACTTTC
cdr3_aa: CASRTTSSGANVLTF

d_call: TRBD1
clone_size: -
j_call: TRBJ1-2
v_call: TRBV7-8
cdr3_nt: TGTGCCAGCAGCCAAGGGGGCAGCTATGCGGGCTACACCTTC
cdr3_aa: CASSQGGSYAGYTF

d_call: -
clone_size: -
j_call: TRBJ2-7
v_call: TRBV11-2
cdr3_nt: TGTGCCAGCAGCCCCGGCCGGTCGGGGGAGCAGTACTTC
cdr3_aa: CASSPGRSGEQYF

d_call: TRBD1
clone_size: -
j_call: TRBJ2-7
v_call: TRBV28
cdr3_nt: TGTGCCAGCAGTTCCCCCGGACAGGGGTTTATCGAGCAGTACTTC
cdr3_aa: CASSSPGQGFIEQYF

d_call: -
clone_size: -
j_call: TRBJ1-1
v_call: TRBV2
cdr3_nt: TGTGCCAGCAGTACTTACTCTGAAGCTTTCTTT
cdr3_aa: CASSTYSEAFF

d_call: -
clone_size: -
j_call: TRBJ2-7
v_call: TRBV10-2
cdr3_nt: TGCGCCAGCAGAGACCCTCAGGCCGAGCAGTACTTC
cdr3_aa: CASRDPQAEQYF

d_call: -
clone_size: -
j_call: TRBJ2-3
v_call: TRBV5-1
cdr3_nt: TGCGCCACCTCGGAGAGGGGCACAGATACGCAGTATTTT
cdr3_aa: CATSERGTDTQYF

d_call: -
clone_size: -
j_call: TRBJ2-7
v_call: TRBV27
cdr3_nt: TGTGCCAGCAGTTTCGCGGGGAGGTACGAGCAGTACTTC
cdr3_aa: CASSFAGRYEQYF

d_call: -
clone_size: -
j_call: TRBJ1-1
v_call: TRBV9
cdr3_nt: TGTGCCAGCAGCCCACTCGGGTCGGGGCAGGGAACTGAAGCTTTCTTT
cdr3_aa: CASSPLGSGQGTEAFF

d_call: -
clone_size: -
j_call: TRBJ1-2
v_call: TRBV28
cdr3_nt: TGTGCCGTTCTTAACTATGGCTACACCTTC
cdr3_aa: CAVLNYGYTF

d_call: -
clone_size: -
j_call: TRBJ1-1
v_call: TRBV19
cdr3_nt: TGTGCCAGTAGTATAGATCCTAGGAACACTGAAGCTTTCTTT
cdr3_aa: CASSIDPRNTEAFF

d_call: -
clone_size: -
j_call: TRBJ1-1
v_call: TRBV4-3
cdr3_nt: TGCGCCAGCAGCCTTCGGGCGGGGGCCCTCACTGAAGCTTTCTTT
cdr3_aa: CASSLRAGALTEAFF

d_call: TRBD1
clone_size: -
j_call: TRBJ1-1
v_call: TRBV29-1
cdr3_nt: TGCAGCGTTCTCGGGACAGGGGAGGCGGGGATCTTT
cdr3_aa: CSVLGTGEAGIF